The 26 T cell receptor beta chains below all came from one sample that was sequenced in a study of post-analysis software for immune sequencing data. Overall study findings and caveats: Controls showed lower frequencies than patients for 5 or 6 TRBV segments, and TRBV5-6, TRBV5-1 and TRBV20-1 were among these.

The antigens for these receptors are not known. Carried by the TCR beta cDNA libraries were unique molecular identifiers. TCRdb used MiXCR to reprocess the PCR reads, holding one entry per CDR3 protein. This sample has fewer than 600,000 distinct CDR3 sequences, with approximately 45% found just once. Sequencing was done on a sample of blood. Receptors were obtained from a girl between 10 and 17 years old with multiple sclerosis.

The chain joins TRBV29-1 to TRBJ2-4; 9 nucleotides align to TRBD1. The junction had 9 bases not matched to a gene; V was cut back by 2 bases and J by 13 bases. Germline V gives CDR1 SQVTM, CDR2 ANQGSEA. This CDR3 has 13 amino acids. CDR3 in DNA: TGCAGCGTTGAAACAGGGGGCTTATCTGAGCAGTACTTC. Protein sequence: CSVETGGLSEQYF.

CDR3 nucleotide sequence: TGTGCCAGCAGCTTCAGTGTAAACACTGAAGCTTTCTTT. Its protein product is CASSFSVNTEAFF. This chain joins TRBV7-9 and TRBJ1-1; D gene ambiguous. Germline CDR1 is SEHNR and CDR2 is FQNEAQ (reference sequence). The CDR3 has 13 amino acids. Deletions cut 3 bases from V and 2 bases from J, with 7 bases between. Combining the CDR3 with reference TRBV7-9 and TRBJ1-1 gives the whole variable domain DTGVSQNPRHKITKRGQNVTFRCDPISEHNRLYWYRQTLGQGPEFLTYFQNEAQLEKSRLLSDRFSAERPKGSFSTLEIQRTEQGDSAMYLCASSFSVNTEAFFGQGTRLTVV.

The chain couples TRBV10-2 to TRBJ1-4; 11 positions agree with TRBD1. V trimming: 0 bases; J trimming: 9 bases; junction bases outside the gene matches: 9. Germline V gene sequence: CDR1 WSHSY, CDR2 SAAADI. The CDR3 length is 17 residues. CDR3 amino acids: CASSESRTGGLSKKLFF. The CDR3 nucleotides are TGCGCCAGCAGTGAGTCCCGGACAGGGGGCCTTAGTAAAAAACTGTTTTTT.

J is TRBJ1-6 and V is TRBV10-3, with a possible D match to TRBD1 (5 bases). This CDR3 region has 13 residues. V was clipped by 4 bases and J by 8 bases, with 9 bases between them. Germline lookup yields CDR1 ENHRY and CDR2 SYGVKD. The CDR3 loop is CAISGGEDSPLHF. The CDR3 coding sequence is TGTGCCATCAGTGGGGGGGAGGATTCACCCCTCCACTTT.

As for this clonotype: An end of the junction differs from the germline gene, which may be a read error. The chain carries TRBV28 and TRBJ2-7; D not resolved. The germline V gene has CDR1 MDHEN and CDR2 SYDVKM. The CDR3 consists of 16 residues. The CDR3 loop is CAGSSLLSTTSYEQYF. CDR3 nucleotide sequence: TGTGCCGGCAGTTCATTGCTTAGCACCACGAGCTACGAGCAGTACTTC.

This clonotype was picked up a small number of times. This chain links TRBV11-2 with TRBJ1-2; no clear D gene. Germline-derived CDR1 and CDR2 are SGHAT and FQNNGV. The CDR3 runs to 13 residues. V was pared by 5 bases and J by 2 bases, with 9 bases between. DNA of the CDR3: TGTGCCAGCAGCGTGTCCGCGAACTATGGCTACACCTTC. This sequence encodes CASSVSANYGYTF.

This chain joins TRBV5-1 and TRBJ2-5; D is unclear. In germline, CDR1 is SGHRS, CDR2 YFSETQ. This CDR3 contains 14 residues. V was cut by 4 bases and J by 2 bases, with 12 bases left in between. The CDR3 coding sequence is TGCGCCAGCAGCGAAGGAAATCCTCAAGAGACCCAGTACTTC. Protein sequence: CASSEGNPQETQYF.

The V and J genes are TRBV6-2 or TRBV6-3 and TRBJ2-4, with 9 bases that match TRBD2. CDR1 is MNHEY, CDR2 SVGEGT, per germline. V shed 6 bases, J shed 1 base, and the junction held 4 bases outside the gene matches. The CDR3 is 15 amino acids. The CDR3 here is CASRSSGMAKNIQYF. In nucleotides, the CDR3 is TGTGCCAGCAGATCTAGCGGGATGGCCAAAAACATTCAGTACTTC.

The chain carries TRBV6-2 or TRBV6-3 and TRBJ2-7, with a possible D match to TRBD1 (6 bases). The V end lost 4 bases, the J end lost 1 base, and 11 bases lay between the germline ends. This CDR3 spans 14 amino acids. Germline CDR1 and CDR2: MNHEY and SVGEGT. The DNA of the CDR3 is TGTGCCAGCAGTTTCGCAGGACAGTCCTACGAGCAGTACTTC. It is translated as CASSFAGQSYEQYF.

The chain links TRBV5-6 to TRBJ2-4; a possible D gene is TRBD2 (6 bases). The CDR3 covers 14 residues. Germline assignment: CDR1 SGHDT and CDR2 YYEEEE. V was shortened by 2 bases and J by 3 bases, with 9 bases between the two germline ends. The CDR3: CASSFEGGKNIQYF. The CDR3 DNA follows: TGTGCCAGCAGCTTTGAGGGAGGCAAAAACATTCAGTACTTC.

This clonotype showed up just a few times. CDR3 coding DNA: TGCGCCAGCAGCTTGGCTCGTAGCGGGAGCCACAATGAGCAGTTCTTC. This translates into CASSLARSGSHNEQFF. The chain carries TRBV5-1 and TRBJ2-1; TRBD2 matches 9 bases. Germline assignment: CDR1 SGHRS and CDR2 YFSETQ. J gave up 5 bases and V 0 bases, and 6 bases lay outside the gene matches. This CDR3 has 16 amino acids.

In its sample, this clonotype was seen a few times. This rearrangement joins TRBV20-1 to TRBJ1-1; 9 nucleotides align to TRBD1. From germline, CDR1 is DFQATT and CDR2 SNEGSKA (reference sequence). CDR3 length equals 14 residues. With V trimmed by 3 bases and J by 1 base, 3 bases remained unmatched. The CDR3 is CSASWDRENTEAFF. The CDR3 DNA reads as TGCAGTGCTAGTTGGGACAGGGAGAACACTGAAGCTTTCTTT.

This clonotype has more than one count but fewer than ten. The chain employs TRBV20-1 and TRBJ1-6; D is unresolved. CDR1 DFQATT and CDR2 SNEGSKA come from the germline V gene (reference sequence). CDR3 length: 14 amino acids. V was trimmed by 3 bases and J by 7 bases, leaving 13 bases between them. The CDR3 nucleotides read TGCAGTGCTAGCGCGAGTGAGAGCAATTCACCCCTCCACTTT. This gives the protein CSASASESNSPLHF.

This clonotype was observed a few times. The chain is built from TRBV3-1 and TRBJ2-3; D call uncertain. V was pared by 3 bases and J by 8 bases, with 21 bases between. This CDR3 region has 16 residues. Germline lookup yields CDR1 LGHDT and CDR2 YNNKEL (reference sequence). CDR3 sequence (DNA): TGTGCCAGCAGCCAGTCTTTAATTCGCTCCCACTTTACGCAGTATTTT. It translates to CASSQSLIRSHFTQYF.

The chain joins TRBV2 to TRBJ2-7; D perhaps matches TRBD2 (6 bases). Per the germline V gene, CDR1 is SNHLY and CDR2 is FYNNEI. V was shortened by 3 bases and J by 0 bases, with 9 bases between the two germline ends. The CDR3 is 14 residues long. CDR3 sequence reads: CASSDRRDSYEQYF. CDR3 bases: TGTGCCAGCAGTGATAGGCGGGACTCCTACGAGCAGTACTTC.

Only a few counts were recorded for this clonotype. The chain recombines TRBV2 with TRBJ2-7; a weak D match, TRBD1 (5 bases). From germline, CDR1 is SNHLY and CDR2 FYNNEI. This CDR3 has 13 amino acids. The V gene lost 8 bases and the J gene lost 2 bases, with 13 bases spanning the gap. The CDR3 sequence is CASGRAGTYEQYF. CDR3 sequence (DNA): TGTGCCAGCGGAAGGGCAGGGACCTACGAGCAGTACTTC.

J is TRBJ2-5 and V is TRBV20-1; the D is unclear. CDR1 DFQATT and CDR2 SNEGSKA come from the germline V gene (reference sequence). The V and J ends lost 4 bases and 3 bases respectively, with 6 bases between them. The CDR3 loop spans 11 amino acids. CDR3 residues: CSATEKETQYF. The CDR3 DNA reads as TGCAGTGCTACCGAAAAAGAGACCCAGTACTTC.

The chain links TRBV27 to TRBJ2-1; weak D call: TRBD2 (5 bases). The V end was cut by 6 bases, the J end by 2 bases, with 11 bases between. The length of the CDR3 is 14 residues. Germline loops: CDR1 MNHEY, CDR2 SMNVEV (reference sequence). The CDR3 is CASRRGFTYNEQFF. CDR3 DNA: TGTGCCAGCAGGAGAGGGTTTACCTACAATGAGCAGTTCTTC.

The V gene is TRBV10-2, the J gene TRBJ2-4; 7 bases align to TRBD2. The J call is in doubt because the DNA end fits TRBJ2-7 better. In germline, CDR1 is WSHSY, CDR2 SAAADI. The CDR3 runs 16 residues. CDR3 residues: CASSEVRASGPNEQYF. In DNA form, the CDR3 reads TGCGCCAGCAGTGAAGTTCGGGCTAGCGGACCTAACGAGCAGTACTTC.

This chain joins TRBV12-3 or TRBV12-4 and TRBJ2-7, with 9 nucleotides matching TRBD1. The CDR3 runs to 15 residues. Trimming at V came to 3 bases and at J to 3 bases, leaving 6 bases not matched to a gene. As DNA, the CDR3 is TGTGCCAGCAGTTTTGGACAGGGGCACTACTACGAGCAGTACTTC. Amino acids: CASSFGQGHYYEQYF.

The genes are TRBV5-1 and TRBJ1-5; no definite D call. Germline V lookup: CDR1 SGHRS, CDR2 YFSETQ. The CDR3 is 16 residues long. V was pared by 0 bases and J by 0 bases, with 10 bases between. CDR3 sequence (DNA): TGCGCCAGCAGCTTGGGCCATAGTAATAGCAATCAGCCCCAGCATTTT. Translating gives CASSLGHSNSNQPQHF.

The chain carries TRBV7-8 and TRBJ2-1; TRBD1 is a possible D gene (6 bases). This CDR3 is built from 13 residues. CDR1 SGHVS and CDR2 FQNEAQ come from the germline V gene. The V end lost 8 bases, the J end lost 4 bases, and 12 bases lay between the germline ends. The CDR3 DNA reads TGTGCCAGCCGGGACAAATCTTACAATGAGCAGTTCTTC. Translated, it gives CASRDKSYNEQFF.

The V and J genes are TRBV4-3 and TRBJ2-1, with 11 positions matching TRBD2. Looked up from germline, CDR1 is LGHNA and CDR2 is YSLEER. The CDR3 spans 17 residues. The J segment lost 2 bases and the V segment lost 0 bases, leaving 3 bases of the junction unmatched. Written as DNA, the CDR3 is TGCGCCAGCAGCCAAGAGACTAGCGGGGCGACCTACAATGAGCAGTTCTTC. It encodes CASSQETSGATYNEQFF.

The V and J genes are TRBV2 and TRBJ1-1; D is ambiguous. From germline, CDR1 is SNHLY and CDR2 FYNNEI. V was shortened by 2 bases and J by 11 bases, with 12 bases between the two germline ends. This CDR3 comprises 12 residues. The CDR3: CASSEQLRGAFF. In nucleotides, the CDR3 is TGTGCCAGCAGTGAACAACTCCGAGGGGCTTTCTTT.

The chain uses TRBV7-9 and TRBJ2-5; a possible D gene is TRBD2 (6 bases). Germline V lookup: CDR1 SEHNR, CDR2 FQNEAQ (reference sequence). CDR3 length: 16 amino acids. Trimming took 0 bases from V and 2 from J, leaving 13 bases between them. CDR3 sequence: CASSLAGSGAQETQYF. In nucleotides, the CDR3 is TGTGCCAGCAGCTTAGCTGGTAGCGGAGCTCAAGAGACCCAGTACTTC.

The gene calls are TRBV6-5 and TRBJ2-1; D unclear. The CDR3 length is 13 residues. Germline loops: CDR1 MNHEY, CDR2 SVGAGI. The V gene lost 2 bases and the J gene lost 10 bases, with 12 bases spanning the gap. The CDR3 here is CASSYVSFGEQFF. Written as DNA, the CDR3 is TGTGCCAGCAGTTACGTCAGTTTTGGGGAGCAGTTCTTC.